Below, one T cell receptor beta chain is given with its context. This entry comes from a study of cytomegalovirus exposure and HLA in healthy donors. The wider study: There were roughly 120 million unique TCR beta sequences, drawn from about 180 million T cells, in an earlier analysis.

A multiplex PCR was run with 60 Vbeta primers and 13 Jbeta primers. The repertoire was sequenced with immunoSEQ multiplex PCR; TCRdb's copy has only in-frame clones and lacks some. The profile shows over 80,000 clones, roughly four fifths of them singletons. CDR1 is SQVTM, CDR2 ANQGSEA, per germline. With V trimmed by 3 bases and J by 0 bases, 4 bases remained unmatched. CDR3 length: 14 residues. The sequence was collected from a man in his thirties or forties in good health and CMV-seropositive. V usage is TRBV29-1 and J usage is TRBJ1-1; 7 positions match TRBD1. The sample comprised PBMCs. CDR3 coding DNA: TGCAGCGTTGACGTGACAGGGATGAACACTGAAGCTTTCTTT. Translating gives CSVDVTGMNTEAFF.